The source of this T cell receptor (beta chain) is a study of regulatory T cells in long-lasting Graves disease. The V segment lost 0 bases and the J segment 5 bases; nucleotides outside the gene matches: 11. CDR3 length: 16 residues. From germline, CDR1 is DFQATT and CDR2 SNEGSKA (reference sequence). Time point: newly diagnosed GD, antithyroid drugs for less than 3 months. Making the TCR library involved RNA that had been extracted from PBMCs. Patients with Graves' disease were diagnosed by American Thyroid Association guidelines. This clonotype was counted ten times or more. Building of the TCR beta libraries involved iRepertoire HTBI primers and Arm-PCR of CDR3 regions. Each CDR3 protein is one row after TCRdb ran MiXCR on the multiplex PCR reads. The sample lists around 250,000 distinct CDR3 sequences; just over 20% were seen once.

The rearrangement links TRBV20-1 to TRBJ2-3; 7 nucleotides align to TRBD2. The clonotype comes from a female donor with Graves disease. Sequences were derived from peripheral blood mononuclear cells (PBMCs), sampled at new diagnosis, from a patient treated with antithyroid drugs. Here the CDR3 DNA reads TGCAGTGCTAGAGATAGCAAGCGGGGCATGCGAGATACGCAGTATTTT. Protein: CSARDSKRGMRDTQYF.